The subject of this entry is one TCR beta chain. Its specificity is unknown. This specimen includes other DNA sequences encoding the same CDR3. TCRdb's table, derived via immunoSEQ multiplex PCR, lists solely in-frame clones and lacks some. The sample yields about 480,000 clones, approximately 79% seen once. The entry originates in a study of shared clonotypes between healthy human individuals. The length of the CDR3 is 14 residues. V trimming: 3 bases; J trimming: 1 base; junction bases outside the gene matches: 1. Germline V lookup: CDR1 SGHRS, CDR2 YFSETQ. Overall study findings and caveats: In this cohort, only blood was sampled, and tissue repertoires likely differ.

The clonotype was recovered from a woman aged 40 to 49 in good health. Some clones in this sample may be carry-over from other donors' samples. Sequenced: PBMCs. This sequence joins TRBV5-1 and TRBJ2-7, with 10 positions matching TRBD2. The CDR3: CASSSTSGSYEQYF. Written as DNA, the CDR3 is TGCGCCAGCAGCTCGACTAGCGGGTCCTACGAGCAGTACTTC.